This TCR beta chain emerged from a study of T-cell reconstitution after alpha-beta-depleted transplantation in children. General observations from the study: T cells produced anew were the main source of T-cell counts and diversity one year after transplant.

This clonotype was detected many times. Its target is unknown. Using unique molecular identifiers, the investigators prepared the TCRbeta library. TCRdb reanalysed the PCR reads using MiXCR and keeps one entry per CDR3 protein. This table holds just over 950,000 distinct CDR3 sequences, roughly 29% found once. The TCR sequence derives from a boy under two years old who had a stem cell transplant for SCID, so the T cells may come from the graft donor. This sample comprised PBMCs, mostly from graft donor cells, obtained 360 days after TCRalphabeta/CD19-depleted stem cell transplant.

CDR3 residues: CASSVGYSPGYGYTF. CDR3 nucleotides: TGTGCCAGCAGCGTCGGTTACAGCCCGGGCTATGGCTACACCTTC. The chain uses TRBV9 and TRBJ1-2; D unresolved. The CDR3 runs to 15 residues. Between the trimmed V and J ends, which lost 2 bases and 4 bases, there was a span of 15 bases. CDR1 and CDR2 (germline): SGDLS, YYNGEE. Full variable domain (rest looked up from reference TRBV9 and TRBJ1-2): DSGVTQTPKHLITATGQRVTLRCSPRSGDLSVYWYQQSLDQGLQFLIQYYNGEERAKGNILERFSAQQFPDLHSELNLSSLELGDSALYFCASSVGYSPGYGYTFGSGTRLTVV.